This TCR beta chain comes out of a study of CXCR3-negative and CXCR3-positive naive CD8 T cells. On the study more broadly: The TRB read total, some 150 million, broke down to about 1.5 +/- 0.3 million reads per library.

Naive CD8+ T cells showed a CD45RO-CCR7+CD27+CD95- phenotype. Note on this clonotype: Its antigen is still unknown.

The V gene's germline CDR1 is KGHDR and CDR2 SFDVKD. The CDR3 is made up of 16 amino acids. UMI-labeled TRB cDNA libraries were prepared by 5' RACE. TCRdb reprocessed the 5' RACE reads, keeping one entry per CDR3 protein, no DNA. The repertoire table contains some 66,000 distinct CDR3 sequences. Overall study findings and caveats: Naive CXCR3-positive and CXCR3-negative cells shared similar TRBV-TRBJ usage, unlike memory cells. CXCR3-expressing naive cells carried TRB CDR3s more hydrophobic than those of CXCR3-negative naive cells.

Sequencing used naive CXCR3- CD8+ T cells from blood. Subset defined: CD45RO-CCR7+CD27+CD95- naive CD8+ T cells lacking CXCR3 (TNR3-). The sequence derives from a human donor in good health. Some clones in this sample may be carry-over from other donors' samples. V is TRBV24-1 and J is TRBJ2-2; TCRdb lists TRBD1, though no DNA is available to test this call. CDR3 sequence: CATSDPDRANTGELFF.